This is a list of T cell receptor beta chains from one sample in a study of T cell responses to AZD1222 COVID-19 vaccine. Some clones are missing from TCRdb's copy, which holds only in-frame ones; the method was immunoSEQ multiplex PCR. The table has about 150,000 clones, 90% seen once. The input for sequencing was peripheral blood, taken on day 0 of AZD1222 vaccination. The receptors derive from an adult in good health. The CDR3 runs from the conserved cysteine through the conserved F or W. D genes are given only for firm matches. Clone size is not always given. Where it is, it says once, few, many or a class for expanded clones.

size | J | V | D | CDR3 | DNA
. | TRBJ1-6 | TRBV28 | . | CATLPQENSPLHF | TGTGCCACCTTGCCCCAGGAAAATTCACCCCTCCACTTT
few | TRBJ1-4 | TRBV7-2 | . | CASSLGGANEKLFF | TGTGCCAGCAGCTTAGGGGGCGCTAATGAAAAACTGTTTTTT
. | TRBJ2-7 | TRBV7-9 | . | CASSSLSGRIDEQYF | TGTGCCAGCAGCTCCTTAAGTGGCAGGATCGACGAGCAGTACTTC
once | TRBJ2-1 | TRBV5-4 | TRBD2 | CASSLDLAGGPQFF | TGTGCCAGCAGCTTAGATCTAGCGGGGGGGCCTCAGTTCTTC
. | TRBJ1-1 | TRBV28 | . | CASSLRWEVENTEAFF | TGTGCCAGCAGTTTGCGCTGGGAGGTTGAGAACACTGAAGCTTTCTTT
. | TRBJ1-2 | TRBV7-2 | . | CASSSNSGTAIYGYTF | TGTGCCAGCAGCTCCAACTCAGGGACGGCTATCTATGGCTACACCTTC
. | TRBJ2-5 | TRBV5-1 | TRBD1 | CASNPRTGGLETQYF | TGCGCCAGCAATCCCAGGACAGGGGGCTTAGAGACCCAGTACTTC
. | TRBJ2-3 | TRBV12-3/TRBV12-4 | . | CASSTPDTQYF | TGTGCCAGCAGCACCCCAGATACGCAGTATTTT
. | TRBJ1-6 | TRBV21-1 | . | CASSKGSYNSPLHF | TGTGCCAGCAGCAAAGGCTCCTATAATTCACCCCTCCACTTT
. | TRBJ1-5 | TRBV3-1/TRBV3-2 | TRBD1 | CASSQSAGGYEPQHF | TGTGCCAGCAGCCAATCCGCAGGGGGCTACGAGCCCCAGCATTTT
. | TRBJ2-2 | TRBV6-5 | . | CASRDRAIGTGELFF | TGTGCCAGCCGGGACCGGGCCATCGGAACCGGGGAGCTGTTTTTT
. | TRBJ1-1 | TRBV19 | TRBD1 | CASSTPGGPTEAFF | TGTGCCAGTAGTACGCCAGGGGGCCCAACTGAAGCTTTCTTT
few | TRBJ1-1 | TRBV6-2/TRBV6-3 | . | CASSSDLNTEAFF | TGTGCCAGCAGTTCAGACCTTAACACTGAAGCTTTCTTT
once | TRBJ2-5 | TRBV5-5 | . | CASSAGTAIQETQYF | TGTGCCAGCAGCGCGGGGACAGCGATACAAGAGACCCAGTACTTC
. | TRBJ1-1 | TRBV28 | TRBD1 | CASGGQGLNTEAFF | TGTGCCAGCGGAGGACAGGGATTGAACACTGAAGCTTTCTTT
. | TRBJ1-1 | TRBV7-8 | . | CASSLGMNTEAFF | TGTGCCAGCAGCTTAGGGATGAACACTGAAGCTTTCTTT
. | TRBJ2-1 | TRBV27 | . | CASGGTYNEQFF | TGTGCCAGCGGGGGGACCTACAATGAGCAGTTCTTC
. | TRBJ2-1 | TRBV18 | TRBD1 | CASSLGQGANNEQFF | TGTGCCAGCTCACTGGGACAGGGGGCAAACAATGAGCAGTTCTTC
few | TRBJ1-1 | TRBV2 | . | CASSVGQEVTEAFF | TGTGCCAGCAGTGTGGGCCAAGAGGTCACTGAAGCTTTCTTT
. | TRBJ2-7 | TRBV5-1 | . | CASSLDRYEQYF | TGCGCCAGCAGCCTGGACCGCTACGAGCAGTACTTC
once | TRBJ1-1 | TRBV9 | . | CASSVEVVRGNTEAFF | TGTGCCAGCAGCGTAGAAGTTGTCAGGGGAAACACTGAAGCTTTCTTT
. | TRBJ2-5 | TRBV11-3 | . | CASSPRAAGTQYF | TGTGCCAGCAGCCCCCGTGCGGCGGGAACCCAGTACTTC
. | TRBJ1-5 | TRBV7-6 | . | CASSLGGGGALEPQHF | TGTGCCAGCAGCTTAGGGGGAGGGGGGGCTCTGGAGCCCCAGCATTTT
. | TRBJ1-4 | TRBV4-1 | . | CASSQARDPNEKLFF | TGCGCCAGCAGCCAAGCCAGGGATCCTAATGAAAAACTGTTTTTT
. | TRBJ2-5 | TRBV18 | . | CASSPPGGDQETQYF | TGTGCCAGCTCACCACCGGGCGGGGACCAAGAGACCCAGTACTTC
. | TRBJ2-7 | TRBV11-2 | TRBD2 | CASSAIVGRDEQYF | TGTGCCAGCAGCGCAATCGTAGGGAGGGACGAGCAGTACTTC
. | TRBJ1-5 | TRBV18 | . | CASSGGVNQPQHF | TGTGCCAGCTCAGGGGGGGTAAATCAGCCCCAGCATTTT
. | TRBJ2-7 | TRBV4-1 | . | CASSPRGQLYEQYF | TGCGCCAGCAGCCCCAGGGGCCAACTCTACGAGCAGTACTTC
few | TRBJ1-4 | TRBV15 | . | CATSRDLYATNEKLFF | TGTGCCACCAGCAGAGATCTGTATGCAACTAATGAAAAACTGTTTTTT
. | TRBJ1-1 | TRBV5-1 | . | CASSLSNTEAFF | TGCGCCAGCAGCTTGTCCAACACTGAAGCTTTCTTT